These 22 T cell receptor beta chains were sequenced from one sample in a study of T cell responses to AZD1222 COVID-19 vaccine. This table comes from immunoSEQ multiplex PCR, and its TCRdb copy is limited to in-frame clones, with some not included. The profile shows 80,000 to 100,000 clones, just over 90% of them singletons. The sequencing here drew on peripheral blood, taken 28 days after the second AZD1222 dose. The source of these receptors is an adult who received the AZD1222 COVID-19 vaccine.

The CDR3 reads CASSSAGTGSNGYTF. The CDR3, as DNA: TGTGCCAGCAGTTCCGCCGGGACAGGGAGTAATGGCTACACCTTC. The chain uses TRBV28 and TRBJ1-2, with 9 bases identical to TRBD1. Germline CDR1 reads MDHEN; CDR2 reads SYDVKM. This CDR3 region has 15 residues. V shed 4 bases, J shed 6 bases, and the junction held 9 bases outside the gene matches.

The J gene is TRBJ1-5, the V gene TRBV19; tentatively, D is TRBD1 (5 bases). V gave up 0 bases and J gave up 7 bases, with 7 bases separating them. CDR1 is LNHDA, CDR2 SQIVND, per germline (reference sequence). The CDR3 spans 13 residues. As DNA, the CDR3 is TGTGCCAGTAGTATAGACAGGGTCCAGCCCCAGCATTTT. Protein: CASSIDRVQPQHF.

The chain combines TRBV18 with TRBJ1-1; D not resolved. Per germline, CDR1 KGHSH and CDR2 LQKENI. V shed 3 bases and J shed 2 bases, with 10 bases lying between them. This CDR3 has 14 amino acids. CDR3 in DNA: TGTGCCAGCTCACCCAGCCAGGATAACACTGAAGCTTTCTTT. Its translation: CASSPSQDNTEAFF.

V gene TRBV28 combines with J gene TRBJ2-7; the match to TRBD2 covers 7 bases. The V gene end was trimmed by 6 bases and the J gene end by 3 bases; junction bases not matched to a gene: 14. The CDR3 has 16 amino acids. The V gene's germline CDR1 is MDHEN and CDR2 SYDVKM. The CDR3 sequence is CASSPYERGHFYEQYF. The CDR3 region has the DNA TGTGCCAGCAGCCCCTATGAGCGGGGCCACTTCTACGAGCAGTACTTC.

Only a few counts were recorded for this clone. The CDR3 coding sequence is TGTGCCAGCAGTCATTCTGGGGCCAACGTCCTGACTTTC. Its translation is CASSHSGANVLTF. This chain links TRBV5-6 with TRBJ2-6; D unclear. Germline loops: CDR1 SGHDT, CDR2 YYEEEE. The germline V and J ends were trimmed by 5 bases and 1 base, with 4 bases remaining between them. This CDR3 has 13 amino acids.

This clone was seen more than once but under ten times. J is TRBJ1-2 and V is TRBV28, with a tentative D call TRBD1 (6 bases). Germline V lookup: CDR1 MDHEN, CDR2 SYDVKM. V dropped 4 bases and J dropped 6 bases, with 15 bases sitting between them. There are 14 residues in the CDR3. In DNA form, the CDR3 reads TGTGCCAGCAGTTATTTGAGGCAGGGGAATGGCTACACCTTC. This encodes CASSYLRQGNGYTF.

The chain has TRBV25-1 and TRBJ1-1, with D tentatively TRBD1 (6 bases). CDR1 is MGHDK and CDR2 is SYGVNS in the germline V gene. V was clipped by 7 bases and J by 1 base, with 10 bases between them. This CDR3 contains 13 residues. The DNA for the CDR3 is TGTGCCAGCACTGGACAGCCGAACACTGAAGCTTTCTTT. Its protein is CASTGQPNTEAFF.

CDR3 in DNA: TGTGCCAGCAGCTCTACCGGACTAGCGGGGGGGCAGGAGACCCAGTACTTC. It codes for CASSSTGLAGGQETQYF. The chain has TRBV7-9 and TRBJ2-5; the match to TRBD2 covers 15 bases. CDR1 and CDR2 (germline): SEHNR, FQNEAQ (reference sequence). There are 17 residues in the CDR3. V was clipped by 4 bases and J by 5 bases; unmatched bases: 8.

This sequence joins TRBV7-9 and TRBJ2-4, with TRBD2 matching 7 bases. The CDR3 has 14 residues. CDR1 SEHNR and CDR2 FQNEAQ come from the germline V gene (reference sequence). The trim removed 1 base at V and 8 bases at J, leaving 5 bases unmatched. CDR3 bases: TGTGCCAGCAGCTTAGACCAGGGAGGGGACATTCAGTACTTC. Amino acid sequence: CASSLDQGGDIQYF.

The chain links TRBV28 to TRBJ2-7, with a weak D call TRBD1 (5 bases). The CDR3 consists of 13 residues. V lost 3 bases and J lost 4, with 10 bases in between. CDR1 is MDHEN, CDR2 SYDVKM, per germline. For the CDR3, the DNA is TGTGCCAGCAGTTTGCAGGGTACTTACGAGCAGTACTTC. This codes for CASSLQGTYEQYF.

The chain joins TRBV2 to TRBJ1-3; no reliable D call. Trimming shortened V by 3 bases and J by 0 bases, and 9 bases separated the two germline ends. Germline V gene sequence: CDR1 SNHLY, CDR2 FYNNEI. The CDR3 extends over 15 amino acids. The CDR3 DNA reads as TGTGCCAGCAGTGAGCAGGCCCTCTCTGGAAACACCATATATTTT. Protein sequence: CASSEQALSGNTIYF. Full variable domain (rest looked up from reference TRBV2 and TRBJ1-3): EPEVTQTPSHQVTQMGQEVILRCVPISNHLYFYWYRQILGQKVEFLVSFYNNEISEKSEIFDDQFSVERPDGSNFTLKIRSTKLEDSAMYFCASSEQALSGNTIYFGEGSWLTVV.

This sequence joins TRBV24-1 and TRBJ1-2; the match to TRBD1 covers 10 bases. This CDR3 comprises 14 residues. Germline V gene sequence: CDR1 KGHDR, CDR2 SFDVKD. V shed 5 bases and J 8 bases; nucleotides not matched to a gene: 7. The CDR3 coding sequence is TGTGCCACCAGTGCGACAGGGGGCGCGAGGGGCTACACCTTC. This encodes CATSATGGARGYTF.

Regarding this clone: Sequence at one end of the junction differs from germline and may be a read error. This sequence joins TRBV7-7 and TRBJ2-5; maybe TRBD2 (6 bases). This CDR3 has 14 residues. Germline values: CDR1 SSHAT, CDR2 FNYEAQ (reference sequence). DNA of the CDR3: TGTGCTAGCAGCTTTTTCGGCGGGGAGCGGGCCCAGTACTTC. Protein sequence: CASSFFGGERAQYF.

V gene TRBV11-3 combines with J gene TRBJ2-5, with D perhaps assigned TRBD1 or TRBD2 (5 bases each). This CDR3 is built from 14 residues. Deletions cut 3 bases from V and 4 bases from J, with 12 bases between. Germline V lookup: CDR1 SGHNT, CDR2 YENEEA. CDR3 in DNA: TGTGCCAGCAGCTTGAGAGGGGTAGGAGAGACCCAGTACTTC. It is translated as CASSLRGVGETQYF.

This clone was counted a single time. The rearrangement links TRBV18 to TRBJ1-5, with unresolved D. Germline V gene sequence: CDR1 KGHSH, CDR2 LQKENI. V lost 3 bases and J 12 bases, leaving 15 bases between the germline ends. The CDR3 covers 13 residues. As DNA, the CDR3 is TGTGCCAGCTCACCCCCACAGCCCCCGGTCCAGCATTTT. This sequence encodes CASSPPQPPVQHF.

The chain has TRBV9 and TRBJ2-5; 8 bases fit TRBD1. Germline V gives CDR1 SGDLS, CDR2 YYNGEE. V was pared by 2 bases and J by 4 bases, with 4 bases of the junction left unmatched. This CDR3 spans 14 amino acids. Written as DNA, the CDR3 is TGTGCCAGCAGCGTTCGGACAGGGAGAGAGACCCAGTACTTC. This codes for CASSVRTGRETQYF.

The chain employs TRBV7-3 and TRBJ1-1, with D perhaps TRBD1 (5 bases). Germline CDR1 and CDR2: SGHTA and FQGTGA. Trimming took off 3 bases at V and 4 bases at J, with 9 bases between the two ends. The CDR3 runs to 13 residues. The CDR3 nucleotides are TGTGCCAGCAGCTTGTCCGGGACCACTGAAGCTTTCTTT. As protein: CASSLSGTTEAFF.

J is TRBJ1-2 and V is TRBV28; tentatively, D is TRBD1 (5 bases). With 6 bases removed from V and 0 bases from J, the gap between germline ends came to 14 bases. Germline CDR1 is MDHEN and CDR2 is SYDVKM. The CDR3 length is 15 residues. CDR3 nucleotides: TGTGCCAGCAGAACAGGAGGGCGCACTAACTATGGCTACACCTTC. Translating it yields CASRTGGRTNYGYTF.

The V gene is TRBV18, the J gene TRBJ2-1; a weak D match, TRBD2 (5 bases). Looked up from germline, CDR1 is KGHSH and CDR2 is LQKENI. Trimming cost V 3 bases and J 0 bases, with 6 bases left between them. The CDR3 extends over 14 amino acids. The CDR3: CASSPGSSYNEQFF. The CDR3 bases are TGTGCCAGCTCACCGGGGAGCTCCTACAATGAGCAGTTCTTC.

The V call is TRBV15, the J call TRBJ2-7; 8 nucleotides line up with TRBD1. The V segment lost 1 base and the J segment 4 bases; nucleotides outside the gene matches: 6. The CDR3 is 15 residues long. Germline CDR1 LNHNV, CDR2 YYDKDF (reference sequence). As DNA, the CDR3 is TGTGCCACCAGCAGAGGTACAGGGGGATCATACGAGCAGTACTTC. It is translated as CATSRGTGGSYEQYF.

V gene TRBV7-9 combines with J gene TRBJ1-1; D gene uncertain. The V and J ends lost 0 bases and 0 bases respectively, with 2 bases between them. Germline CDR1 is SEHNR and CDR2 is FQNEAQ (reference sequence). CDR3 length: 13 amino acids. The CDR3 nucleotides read TGTGCCAGCAGCTTAGCCATGAACACTGAAGCTTTCTTT. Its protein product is CASSLAMNTEAFF.

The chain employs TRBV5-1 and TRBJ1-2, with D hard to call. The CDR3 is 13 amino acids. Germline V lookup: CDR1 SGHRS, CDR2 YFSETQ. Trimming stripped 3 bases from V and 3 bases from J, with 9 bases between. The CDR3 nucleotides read TGCGCCAGCAGCTCGGACGGCGACTATGGCTACACCTTC. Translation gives CASSSDGDYGYTF. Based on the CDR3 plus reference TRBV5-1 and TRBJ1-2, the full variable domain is KAGVTQTPRYLIKTRGQQVTLSCSPISGHRSVSWYQQTPGQGLQFLFEYFSETQRNKGNFPGRFSGRQFSNSRSEMNVSTLELGDSALYLCASSSDGDYGYTFGSGTRLTVV.